The 11 T cell receptor beta chains below come from one sample, sequenced in a study of blood T cell repertoires in COVID-19. Produced via immunoSEQ multiplex PCR; TCRdb's table is partial and in-frame only. The sample shows roughly 160,000 clones, about 86% of them seen only once. Sequencing input: peripheral blood. These receptors were taken from a man aged 18 to 30 with acute or convalescent COVID-19.

This clone has only one observation. The V gene is TRBV9, the J gene TRBJ1-3, with D tentatively TRBD1 (5 bases). The V and J ends lost 3 bases and 4 bases respectively, with 11 bases between them. Germline V gene data show CDR1 as SGDLS and CDR2 as YYNGEE. The CDR3 totals 14 residues. In DNA form, the CDR3 reads TGTGCCAGCAGCGCCTCCGGGGGGGGAAACACCATATATTTT. It translates to CASSASGGGNTIYF.

The chain joins TRBV2 to TRBJ1-5; D perhaps matches TRBD1 (5 bases). The CDR3 consists of 17 residues. Germline values: CDR1 SNHLY, CDR2 FYNNEI. The V and J ends lost 0 bases and 1 base respectively, with 13 bases between them. As DNA, the CDR3 is TGTGCCAGCAGTGAAGCGCGGGGGTGGGGGAGCAATCAGCCCCAGCATTTT. It specifies CASSEARGWGSNQPQHF. Combining the CDR3 with reference TRBV2 and TRBJ1-5 gives the whole variable domain EPEVTQTPSHQVTQMGQEVILRCVPISNHLYFYWYRQILGQKVEFLVSFYNNEISEKSEIFDDQFSVERPDGSNFTLKIRSTKLEDSAMYFCASSEARGWGSNQPQHFGDGTRLSIL.

The genes are TRBV11-2 and TRBJ2-7; D perhaps matches TRBD1 (5 bases). V dropped 2 bases and J dropped 3 bases, with 8 bases sitting between them. Germline lookup yields CDR1 SGHAT and CDR2 FQNNGV. The CDR3 is 13 residues long. This CDR3 is CASSLYQGYEQYV. The CDR3 DNA sequence: TGTGCCAGCAGCTTATATCAGGGCTACGAGCAGTACGTC.

This rearrangement joins TRBV7-9 to TRBJ2-2, with D uncertain. Trimming pared 1 base from V and 5 bases from J, leaving 2 bases between. The CDR3 is 12 amino acids. Germline lookup yields CDR1 SEHNR and CDR2 FQNEAQ (reference sequence). CDR3 loop: CASSLVTGELFF. The CDR3 DNA sequence: TGTGCCAGCAGCTTAGTAACCGGGGAGCTGTTTTTT. Variable domain in full (rest from reference TRBV7-9 and TRBJ2-2): DTGVSQNPRHKITKRGQNVTFRCDPISEHNRLYWYRQTLGQGPEFLTYFQNEAQLEKSRLLSDRFSAERPKGSFSTLEIQRTEQGDSAMYLCASSLVTGELFFGEGSRLTVL.

This chain links TRBV6-5 with TRBJ2-3; TRBD1 agrees at 11 bases. Germline CDR1 and CDR2: MNHEY and SVGAGI. There are 16 residues in the CDR3. Unmatched junction bases numbered 10, after V lost 4 bases and J lost 7 bases. Written as DNA, the CDR3 is TGTGCCAGCAGTTTAACGGACAGGGGGCGCGGGTATACGCAGTATTTT. Its protein is CASSLTDRGRGYTQYF.

The CDR3 region has the DNA TGCGCCAGCACCCCCGTCGGGGGAACCCTCTATGGCTACACCTTC. Translating gives CASTPVGGTLYGYTF. This chain connects TRBV5-1 to TRBJ1-2, with D perhaps TRBD1 (5 bases). Trimming shortened V by 6 bases and J by 4 bases, and 19 bases separated the two germline ends. Germline CDR1 SGHRS, CDR2 YFSETQ. This CDR3 has 15 amino acids.

This clone has only one observation. This chain connects TRBV28 to TRBJ2-5; D is possibly TRBD2 (6 bases). Germline V gene data show CDR1 as MDHEN and CDR2 as SYDVKM. Trimming removed 5 bases from V and 2 bases from J, with 18 bases in between. The CDR3 loop spans 16 amino acids. The CDR3 sequence: CASSPRQAGRQETQYF. CDR3 nucleotide sequence: TGTGCCAGCAGTCCTCGGCAGGCGGGGAGACAAGAGACCCAGTACTTC.

This chain links TRBV18 with TRBJ2-1; D may be TRBD2 (6 bases). This CDR3 contains 15 residues. Trimming removed 4 bases from V and 1 base from J, with 11 bases in between. Germline V gives CDR1 KGHSH, CDR2 LQKENI. CDR3 nucleotides: TGTGCCAGCTCACTCGGGAGCGGTTCCTACAATGAGCAGTTCTTC. Protein product: CASSLGSGSYNEQFF.

The chain couples TRBV5-6 to TRBJ1-6; TRBD1 is a possible D gene (5 bases). Germline CDR1 and CDR2: SGHDT and YYEEEE. The CDR3 loop spans 15 amino acids. V lost 2 bases and J 7 bases, leaving 13 bases between the germline ends. The CDR3 sequence: CASSLQGALNSPLHF. DNA for the CDR3: TGTGCCAGCAGCTTACAAGGGGCCCTAAATTCACCCCTCCACTTT.

The chain is built from TRBV9 and TRBJ2-2, with D possibly matching TRBD1 (5 bases). V was cut by 3 bases and J by 5 bases, with 14 bases left in between. This CDR3 contains 15 residues. Germline CDR1 is SGDLS and CDR2 is YYNGEE. The chain's CDR3 is CASSGTFQGTGELFF. The CDR3 DNA reads TGTGCCAGCAGCGGGACCTTTCAGGGAACCGGGGAGCTGTTTTTT.

The V call is TRBV11-2, the J call TRBJ2-1, with 8 bases that match TRBD2. This CDR3 contains 15 residues. Germline trimming cut 6 bases from V and 10 bases from J; bases unmatched to any gene: 14. Germline V lookup: CDR1 SGHAT, CDR2 FQNNGV. The CDR3 nucleotides are TGTGCCAGCAGTGCTACTAGCGGTGCCATTGTGGAGCAGTTCTTC. Translation gives CASSATSGAIVEQFF.